This T cell receptor beta chain emerged from a study of fetal regulatory T cell absence and autoimmunity. V shed 3 bases, J shed 1 base, and the junction held 10 bases outside the gene matches. Germline V lookup: CDR1 SGHRS, CDR2 YFSETQ. The CDR3 runs 19 residues. Using immunoSEQ multiplex PCR, the repertoire was profiled, and TCRdb retains in-frame clones only, with some absent. This table has about 50,000 clones, 70% to 85% appearing once. In this sample, this clone turned up once. Source material: cord blood. This sequence originates from a newborn boy with IPEX syndrome. This chain links TRBV5-1 with TRBJ2-4, with TRBD2 identical over 13 bases. CDR3 region: CASSSGLAGVQRAKNIQYF. The CDR3 region has the DNA TGCGCCAGCAGCTCTGGACTAGCGGGGGTTCAAAGGGCCAAAAACATTCAGTACTTC.